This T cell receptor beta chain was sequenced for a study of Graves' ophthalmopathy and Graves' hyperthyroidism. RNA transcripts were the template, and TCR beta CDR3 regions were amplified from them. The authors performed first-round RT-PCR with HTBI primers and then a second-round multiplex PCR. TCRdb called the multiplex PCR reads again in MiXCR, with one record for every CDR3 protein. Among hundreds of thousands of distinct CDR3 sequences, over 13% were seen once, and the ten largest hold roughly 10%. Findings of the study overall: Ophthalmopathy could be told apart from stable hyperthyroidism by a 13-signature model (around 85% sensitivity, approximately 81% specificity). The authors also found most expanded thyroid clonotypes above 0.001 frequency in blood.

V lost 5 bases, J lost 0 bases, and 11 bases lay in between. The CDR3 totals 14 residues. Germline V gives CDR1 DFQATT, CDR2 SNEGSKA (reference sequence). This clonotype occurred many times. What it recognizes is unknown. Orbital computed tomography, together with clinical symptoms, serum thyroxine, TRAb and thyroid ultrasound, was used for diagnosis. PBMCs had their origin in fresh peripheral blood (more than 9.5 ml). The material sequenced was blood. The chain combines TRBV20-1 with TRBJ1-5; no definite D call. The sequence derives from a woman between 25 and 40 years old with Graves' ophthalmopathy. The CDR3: CSAPKVDSNQPQHF. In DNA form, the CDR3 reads TGCAGTGCTCCGAAGGTGGATAGCAATCAGCCCCAGCATTTT.